The rows below give T cell receptor beta chains drawn from one sample of a study of cytomegalovirus exposure and HLA in healthy donors. Sequencing was performed with immunoSEQ multiplex PCR; in TCRdb, only in-frame clones are kept and a portion is missing. In the table there are about 72,000 clones, about 95% of which are singletons. Sequences were obtained from PBMCs. The receptors were gathered from a woman younger than 30 in good health and CMV-seropositive. The CDR3 runs from the conserved cysteine through the conserved F or W. The order of the fields is V gene, clone size, J gene, D gene, CDR3 protein, CDR3 DNA. The D gene is left open where the match is weak. Only some rows state a clone size, as once, few, many or a class for expanded clones.

V gene: TRBV5-1; clone size: once; J gene: TRBJ1-3; D gene: .; CDR3 protein: CASSLAGGAAGNTIYF; CDR3 DNA: TGCGCCAGCAGCTTGGCCGGGGGGGCGGCTGGAAACACCATATATTTT
V gene: TRBV5-4; clone size: .; J gene: TRBJ2-7; D gene: TRBD1; CDR3 protein: CASSLGTGNLEQYF; CDR3 DNA: TGTGCCAGCAGCTTGGGGACAGGGAATTTAGAGCAGTACTTC
V gene: TRBV7-3; clone size: .; J gene: TRBJ2-1; D gene: TRBD2; CDR3 protein: CASSGVSGSYNEQFF; CDR3 DNA: TGTGCCAGCAGCGGGGTTAGCGGGAGCTACAATGAGCAGTTCTTC
V gene: TRBV11-3; clone size: .; J gene: TRBJ1-2; D gene: .; CDR3 protein: CASSLVANYGYTF; CDR3 DNA: TGTGCCAGCAGCTTAGTAGCTAACTATGGCTACACCTTC
V gene: TRBV13; clone size: .; J gene: TRBJ2-7; D gene: TRBD2; CDR3 protein: CASSLEGGGSYEQYF; CDR3 DNA: TGTGCCAGCAGCTTAGAAGGAGGCGGGAGCTACGAGCAGTACTTC
V gene: TRBV4-3; clone size: .; J gene: TRBJ2-3; D gene: .; CDR3 protein: CASSPRQSSTTDTQYF; CDR3 DNA: TGCGCCAGCAGCCCACGACAGTCTTCAACAACAGATACGCAGTATTTT
V gene: TRBV6-6; clone size: .; J gene: TRBJ1-5; D gene: .; CDR3 protein: CASSYERLNQPQHF; CDR3 DNA: TGTGCCAGCAGTTACGAGAGGCTCAATCAGCCCCAGCATTTT
V gene: TRBV5-1; clone size: .; J gene: TRBJ2-1; D gene: .; CDR3 protein: CASSLEGGLGDNEQFF; CDR3 DNA: TGCGCCAGCAGCTTGGAGGGGGGGCTAGGGGACAATGAGCAGTTCTTC
V gene: TRBV9; clone size: .; J gene: TRBJ2-2; D gene: .; CDR3 protein: CASSVEQGPGELFF; CDR3 DNA: TGTGCCAGCAGCGTAGAACAGGGCCCCGGGGAGCTGTTTTTT
V gene: TRBV7-2; clone size: .; J gene: TRBJ2-1; D gene: TRBD2; CDR3 protein: CASSLLGRGEQFF; CDR3 DNA: TGTGCCAGCAGCTTACTGGGGAGGGGTGAGCAGTTCTTC
V gene: TRBV9; clone size: .; J gene: TRBJ2-1; D gene: TRBD2; CDR3 protein: CASSVEGLASYNEQFF; CDR3 DNA: TGTGCCAGCAGCGTAGAGGGACTAGCGAGCTACAATGAGCAGTTCTTC
V gene: TRBV19; clone size: .; J gene: TRBJ2-1; D gene: TRBD1; CDR3 protein: CASSIDRVLNEQFF; CDR3 DNA: TGTGCCAGTAGTATTGACAGGGTACTGAATGAGCAGTTCTTC
V gene: TRBV2; clone size: .; J gene: TRBJ2-1; D gene: .; CDR3 protein: CASSEPVEEQFF; CDR3 DNA: TGTGCCAGCAGTGAGCCGGTGGAGGAGCAGTTCTTC
V gene: TRBV19; clone size: once; J gene: TRBJ2-5; D gene: .; CDR3 protein: CASRSGQPGQETQYF; CDR3 DNA: TGTGCCAGTAGGAGTGGGCAGCCAGGCCAAGAGACCCAGTACTTC
V gene: TRBV6-5; clone size: .; J gene: TRBJ2-7; D gene: .; CDR3 protein: CASSPGLLGLGEQYF; CDR3 DNA: TGTGCCAGCAGTCCGGGACTTTTAGGGCTCGGCGAGCAGTACTTC
V gene: TRBV30; clone size: .; J gene: TRBJ2-3; D gene: TRBD1; CDR3 protein: CAWSVGTGGSTDTQYF; CDR3 DNA: TGTGCCTGGAGTGTCGGGACAGGGGGGAGCACAGATACGCAGTATTTT
V gene: TRBV7-9; clone size: .; J gene: TRBJ1-4; D gene: TRBD1; CDR3 protein: CASSLQTGLNPTNEKLFF; CDR3 DNA: TGTGCCAGCAGCCTACAGACAGGGTTAAACCCTACTAATGAAAAACTGTTTTTT
V gene: TRBV7-7; clone size: .; J gene: TRBJ1-4; D gene: .; CDR3 protein: CASSLGGEDEKLFF; CDR3 DNA: TGTGCCAGCAGCTTGGGCGGGGAAGATGAAAAACTGTTTTTT
V gene: TRBV6-5; clone size: .; J gene: TRBJ2-7; D gene: TRBD1; CDR3 protein: CASMGWDSPYEQYF; CDR3 DNA: TGTGCCAGCATGGGCTGGGACAGCCCCTACGAGCAGTACTTC
V gene: TRBV6-5; clone size: .; J gene: TRBJ1-5; D gene: .; CDR3 protein: CASSPTGSNQPQHF; CDR3 DNA: TGTGCCAGCTCCCCAACGGGGAGCAATCAGCCCCAGCATTTT
V gene: TRBV9; clone size: .; J gene: TRBJ1-1; D gene: TRBD1; CDR3 protein: CASSPRDRDNTEAFF; CDR3 DNA: TGTGCCAGCAGCCCAAGGGACAGGGACAACACTGAAGCTTTCTTT
V gene: TRBV27; clone size: .; J gene: TRBJ2-7; D gene: TRBD1; CDR3 protein: CASTTGGREQYF; CDR3 DNA: TGTGCCAGCACGACAGGGGGACGCGAGCAGTACTTC
V gene: TRBV11-2; clone size: .; J gene: TRBJ2-7; D gene: TRBD1; CDR3 protein: CASSPDRGLRYEQYF; CDR3 DNA: TGTGCCAGCAGCCCCGACAGGGGGCTGAGATACGAGCAGTACTTC
V gene: TRBV6-1; clone size: .; J gene: TRBJ2-1; D gene: .; CDR3 protein: CASSRTAYGNEQFF; CDR3 DNA: TGTGCCAGCAGCCGGACAGCGTATGGCAATGAGCAGTTCTTC
V gene: TRBV13; clone size: .; J gene: TRBJ1-4; D gene: .; CDR3 protein: CASSSEKEKLFF; CDR3 DNA: TGTGCCAGCAGCTCCGAGAAGGAAAAACTGTTTTTT